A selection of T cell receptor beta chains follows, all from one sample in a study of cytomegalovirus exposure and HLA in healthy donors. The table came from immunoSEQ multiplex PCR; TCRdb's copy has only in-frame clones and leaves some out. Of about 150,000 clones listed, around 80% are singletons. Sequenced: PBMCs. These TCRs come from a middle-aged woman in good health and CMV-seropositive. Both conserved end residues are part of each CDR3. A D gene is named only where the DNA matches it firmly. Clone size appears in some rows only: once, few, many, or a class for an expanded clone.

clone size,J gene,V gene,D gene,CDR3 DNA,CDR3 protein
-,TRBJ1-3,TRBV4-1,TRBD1,TGCGCCAGCAGCCAAGACGCGGGACAGGGTATAACTGGAAACACCATATATTTT,CASSQDAGQGITGNTIYF
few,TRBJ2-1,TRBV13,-,TGTGCCAGCAGCTCCCTGGCAGGGCCCAATGAGCAGTTCTTC,CASSSLAGPNEQFF
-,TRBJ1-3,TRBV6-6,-,TGTGCCAGCAGAACGTACGTGAGCTCTGGAAACACCATATATTTT,CASRTYVSSGNTIYF
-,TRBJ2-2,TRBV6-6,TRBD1,TGTGCCAGCAGACAGGGGTTGGCCGGGGAGCTGTTTTTT,CASRQGLAGELFF
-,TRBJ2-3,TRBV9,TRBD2,TGTGCCAGCAGCGTAGTGGGGCGGGAGAGCTCAGATACGCAGTATTTT,CASSVVGRESSDTQYF
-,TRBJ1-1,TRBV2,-,TGTGCCAGCAGTTCCCAGGGATCCACTGAAGCTTTCTTT,CASSSQGSTEAFF
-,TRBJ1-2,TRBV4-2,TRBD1,TGTGCCAGCAGCCAAGAAACAGGGGCGATCTATGGCTACACCTTC,CASSQETGAIYGYTF
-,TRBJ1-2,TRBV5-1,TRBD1,TGCGCCAGCAGCTTGGGGGACAGCTATGGCTACACCTTC,CASSLGDSYGYTF
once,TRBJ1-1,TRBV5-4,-,TGTGCCAGCAGCTTGCGTAGCCTTATGAACACTGAAGCTTTCTTT,CASSLRSLMNTEAFF
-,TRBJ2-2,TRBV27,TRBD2,TGTGCCAGCAGTTCATCCTTGGGCCTAGCGGGCACCGGGGAGCTGTTTTTT,CASSSSLGLAGTGELFF
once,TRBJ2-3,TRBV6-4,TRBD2,TGTGCCAGCAGTGAAGGCCTAGCGGGCACAGATACGCAGTATTTT,CASSEGLAGTDTQYF
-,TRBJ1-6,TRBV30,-,TGTGCCTGGAGTGTACAACAGGGAGGGAATTCACCCCTCCACTTT,CAWSVQQGGNSPLHF
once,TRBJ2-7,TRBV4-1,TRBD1,TGCGCCAGCAGCCGGGACAGGGGTAACTACGAGCAGTACTTC,CASSRDRGNYEQYF
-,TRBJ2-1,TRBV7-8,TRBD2,TGTGCCAGCAGCCGAGGACTAGCGGGGTACAATGAGCAGTTCTTC,CASSRGLAGYNEQFF
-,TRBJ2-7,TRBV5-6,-,TGTGCCAGCAGCTTTCAGGGGTCCCCGGCCTACGAGCAGTACTTC,CASSFQGSPAYEQYF
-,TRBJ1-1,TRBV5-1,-,TGCGCCAGCAGCAACCGGGACACGCACACTGAAGCTTTCTTT,CASSNRDTHTEAFF
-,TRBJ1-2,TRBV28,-,TGTGCCAGCAGTTTAAGAGGCAAGAATAACTATGGCTACACCTTC,CASSLRGKNNYGYTF
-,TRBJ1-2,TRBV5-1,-,TGCGCCAGCAGCTTGGCCCAGGGCAGACAGATTAACTATGGCTACACCTTC,CASSLAQGRQINYGYTF
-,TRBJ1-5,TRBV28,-,TGTGCCAGCACTGGGGCAGGAAGCAATCAGCCCCAGCATTTT,CASTGAGSNQPQHF
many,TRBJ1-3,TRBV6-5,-,TGTGCCAGCAGTTACGACAGCTCTGGAAACACCATATATTTT,CASSYDSSGNTIYF
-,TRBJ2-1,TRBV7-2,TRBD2,TGTGCCAGCAGCTTAGGGACTAGTCAGGGGCAGTTCTTC,CASSLGTSQGQFF
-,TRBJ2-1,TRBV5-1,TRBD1,TGCGCCAGCAGCCACAACCCTGCCCGGGACAGGGGGAATGAGCAGTTCTTC,CASSHNPARDRGNEQFF
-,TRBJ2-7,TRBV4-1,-,TGCGCCAGCAGCCAAGATCTTTTTACGGCGGAGGCCTACGAGCAGTACTTC,CASSQDLFTAEAYEQYF
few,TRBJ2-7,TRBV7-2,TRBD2,TGTGCCAGCAGCTTAGAACTAGCGGGAGGCGAGCAGTACTTC,CASSLELAGGEQYF
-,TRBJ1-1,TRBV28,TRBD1,TGTGCCAGCAGTTCCTCCTCAGGGGGCACTGAAGCTTTCTTT,CASSSSSGGTEAFF
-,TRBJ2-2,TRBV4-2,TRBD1,TGTGCCAGCAGCCAAGGGACAGGGGGCGACACCGGGGAGCTGTTTTTT,CASSQGTGGDTGELFF
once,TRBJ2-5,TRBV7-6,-,TGTGCCAGCAGCTCAGTTGGGACCCAGTACTTC,CASSSVGTQYF
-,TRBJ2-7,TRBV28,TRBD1,TGTGCCAGCATCCCTCAGGGGGAGTACGAGCAGTACTTC,CASIPQGEYEQYF
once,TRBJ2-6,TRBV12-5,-,TGTGCTAGTGGTCGCACAGGGACTGGGGCCAACGTCCTGACTTTC,CASGRTGTGANVLTF
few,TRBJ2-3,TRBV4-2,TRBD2,TGTGCCAGCAGCCAAGAATGGCTAGCGGCTAGCACAGATACGCAGTATTTT,CASSQEWLAASTDTQYF
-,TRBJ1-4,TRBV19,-,TGTGCCAGTATTTTTGGGGGGGTAAATGAAAAACTGTTTTTT,CASIFGGVNEKLFF
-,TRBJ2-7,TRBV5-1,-,TGCGCCAGCAGCCCGGGGTCGGTTTACGAGCAGTACTTC,CASSPGSVYEQYF
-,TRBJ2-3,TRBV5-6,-,TGTGCCAGCAGCTTAAGGGGGTACACAGATACGCAGTATTTT,CASSLRGYTDTQYF
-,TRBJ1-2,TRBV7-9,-,TGTGCCAGCAGCTCCCGAAAGATCCGGGCAGGGGTGGGCTATGGCTACACCTTC,CASSSRKIRAGVGYGYTF
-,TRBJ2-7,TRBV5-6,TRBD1,TGTGCCAGCAGCTTCCGGGACAGGGGGCGCGAGCAGTACTTC,CASSFRDRGREQYF
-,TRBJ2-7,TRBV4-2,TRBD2,TGTGCCAGCAGCCGACCTAGCGGGCCCTCCTACGAGCAGTACTTC,CASSRPSGPSYEQYF
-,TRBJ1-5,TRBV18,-,TGTGCCAGCTCACCAGGGGGGATTGGCAATCAGCCCCAGCATTTT,CASSPGGIGNQPQHF
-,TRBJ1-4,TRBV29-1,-,TGCAGCGCGTCCCTCGGGGGTGGTAATGAAAAACTGTTTTTT,CSASLGGGNEKLFF
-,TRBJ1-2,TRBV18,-,TGTGCCAGCTCACCATTAGACTCTGGGAACTATGGCTACACCTTC,CASSPLDSGNYGYTF
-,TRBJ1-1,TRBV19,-,TGTGCCAGTAGTACCCCAGGGAACACTGAAGCTTTCTTT,CASSTPGNTEAFF
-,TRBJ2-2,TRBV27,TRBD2,TGTGCCAGCAGGAGGGGACTAGCGGGATCCGGGGAGCTGTTTTTT,CASRRGLAGSGELFF
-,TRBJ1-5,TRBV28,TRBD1,TGTGCCAGCAGTTTACTGACAGGGCTTAGCAATCAGCCCCAGCATTTT,CASSLLTGLSNQPQHF
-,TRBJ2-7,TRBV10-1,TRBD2,TGCGCCAGCAGCGGGGAGACTAGCGGGATGGGAGAGCAGTACTTC,CASSGETSGMGEQYF
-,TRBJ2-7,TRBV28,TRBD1,TGTGCCAGCACACACGGGGGGACAGGGGGCGTCGAGCAGTACTTC,CASTHGGTGGVEQYF
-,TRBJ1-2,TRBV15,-,TGTGCCACCACCGATACCCCAAGGACAGTTTTTCCTCTCTATGGCTACACCTTC,CATTDTPRTVFPLYGYTF
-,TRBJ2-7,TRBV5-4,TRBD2,TGTGCCAGAGTCGGCACGATGGTAGCGGGAGTTAGCTACGAGCAGTACTTC,CARVGTMVAGVSYEQYF
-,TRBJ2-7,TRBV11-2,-,TGTGCCAGCAGCTTAGCGGGGGGCAAGGGTTCCTACGAGCAGTACTTC,CASSLAGGKGSYEQYF
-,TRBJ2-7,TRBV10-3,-,TGTGCCATCAGTGAGTCATCCAGGGGTAGCTACGAGCAGTACTTC,CAISESSRGSYEQYF
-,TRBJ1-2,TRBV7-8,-,TGTGCCAGCAGCTTAGGACGCCAGGGTGGCTATGGCTACACCTTC,CASSLGRQGGYGYTF
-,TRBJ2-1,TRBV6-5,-,TGTGCCAGTGGGCGGGACAATGAGCAGTTCTTC,CASGRDNEQFF
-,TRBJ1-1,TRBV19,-,TGTGCCAGTAGGTCCGGGGAGACTGAAGCTTTCTTT,CASRSGETEAFF
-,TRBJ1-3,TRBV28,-,TGTGCCAGCAGTTTTGTGGCAAGCTCTGGAAACACCATATATTTT,CASSFVASSGNTIYF
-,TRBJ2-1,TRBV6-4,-,TGTGCCAGCAGTCAGGACAGCAACACTGAGCAGTTCTTC,CASSQDSNTEQFF
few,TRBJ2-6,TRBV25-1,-,TGTGCCAGCGGGGCAGCGAACTCTGGGGCCAACGTCCTGACTTTC,CASGAANSGANVLTF
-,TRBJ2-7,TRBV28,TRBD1,TGTGCCAGCCGCGGACAGGGACCCTACGAGCAGTACTTC,CASRGQGPYEQYF
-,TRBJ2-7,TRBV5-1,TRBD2,TGCGCCAGCAGCTTGGGCAGCGGGATCTACGAGCAGTACTTC,CASSLGSGIYEQYF
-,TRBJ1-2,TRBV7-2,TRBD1,TGTGCCAGCAGCAAGGACAGGGTTGGCTACACCTTC,CASSKDRVGYTF
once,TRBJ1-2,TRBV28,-,TGTGCCAGCAGACCCAGTATTGACAGCTCCTATGGCTACACCTTC,CASRPSIDSSYGYTF
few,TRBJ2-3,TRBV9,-,TGTGCCAGCAGCGAGGACCTAGCGACGGGCACAGATACGCAGTATTTT,CASSEDLATGTDTQYF
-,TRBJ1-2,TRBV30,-,TGTGCCTGGAGCATGGGACTACTCTATGGCTACACCTTC,CAWSMGLLYGYTF